One sample yielded the 22 T cell receptor beta chains listed below, sequenced in a study of blood T cell repertoires in COVID-19 (dated by TCRdb to the early 2020s). Libraries were built with the immunoSEQ multiplex PCR assay. TCRdb limited this immuneACCESS table to in-frame rearrangements with V and J called. A share of clones is missing; checked studies link under half to unresolved V genes, and the rest is unexplained. Counted in this sample were roughly 190,000 clones; 70% to 80% of them appeared once. In total, the top ten clones hold around 12% of the sample. The sample comprised peripheral blood. The receptors stem from a woman between 50 and 59 years old with acute or convalescent COVID-19.

V and J are TRBV5-1 and TRBJ2-7; 8 bases agree with TRBD1. The CDR3 runs 16 residues. V lost 0 bases and J lost 2; bases outside the gene matches: 7. Looked up from germline, CDR1 is SGHRS and CDR2 is YFSETQ. The CDR3 sequence: CASSLAGQGAAYEQYF. The CDR3 coding sequence is TGCGCCAGCAGCTTGGCCGGACAGGGAGCCGCCTACGAGCAGTACTTC.

This clone was detected once. The chain carries TRBV18 and TRBJ2-6, with a weak D call TRBD1 (5 bases). The V end lost 0 bases, the J end lost 3 bases, and 6 bases lay between the germline ends. The CDR3 totals 15 residues. Germline CDR1 and CDR2: KGHSH and LQKENI. In nucleotides, the CDR3 is TGTGCCAGCTCACCACCGCAGGGTGGGGCCAACGTCCTGACTTTC. The encoded protein is CASSPPQGGANVLTF.

This sequence joins TRBV3-1 (or the pseudogene TRBV3-2) and TRBJ1-1, with TRBD1 matching 10 bases. This CDR3 has 17 amino acids. Germline V gene data show CDR1 as LGHDT and CDR2 as YNNKEL (reference sequence). The V and J ends lost 0 bases and 5 bases, in that order; junction bases with no gene match: 9. CDR3 sequence reads: CASSQETGGLLGTEAFF. The CDR3 DNA is TGTGCCAGCAGCCAAGAGACAGGGGGCTTGCTGGGGACTGAAGCTTTCTTT.

The V call is TRBV7-2, the J call TRBJ2-7; 7 bases are a match to TRBD1. The CDR3 runs 14 residues. CDR1 and CDR2 from the germline V gene are SGHTA and FQGNSA. V dropped 4 bases and J dropped 2; count of bases not matched to a gene: 5. CDR3 nucleotide sequence: TGTGCCAGCAGCTCCGGGACAGCCCCCTACGAGCAGTACTTC. It codes for CASSSGTAPYEQYF.

This rearrangement joins TRBV7-2 to TRBJ2-3; the match to TRBD2 covers 10 bases. CDR1 and CDR2 (germline): SGHTA, FQGNSA. CDR3 size: 16 residues. V dropped 3 bases and J dropped 3; count of bases not matched to a gene: 6. CDR3: CASSFRLAGGTDTQYF. The CDR3 DNA reads TGTGCCAGCAGCTTTAGGTTAGCGGGAGGTACAGATACGCAGTATTTT.

This rearrangement joins TRBV18 to TRBJ2-7; 8 nucleotides match TRBD1. Germline V gives CDR1 KGHSH, CDR2 LQKENI. The ends lost 2 bases at V and 6 bases at J; junction bases unmatched: 12. The length of the CDR3 is 16 residues. The CDR3 loop reads CASSPFSTGDYSEQYF. The CDR3 region has the DNA TGTGCCAGCTCACCATTTTCGACAGGGGATTATTCCGAGCAGTACTTC.

The chain links TRBV28 to TRBJ1-5, with 8 nucleotides matching TRBD1. Trimming removed 6 bases from V and 1 base from J; junction bases left unmatched: 8. The CDR3 contains 16 residues. Germline assignment: CDR1 MDHEN and CDR2 SYDVKM. In DNA, the CDR3 is TGTGCCAGCAGATTACGACAGGGGTTAAGCAATCAGCCCCAGCATTTT. Its protein product is CASRLRQGLSNQPQHF.

This chain joins TRBV5-1 and TRBJ1-1; weak D call: TRBD1 (6 bases). Germline CDR1 SGHRS, CDR2 YFSETQ. This CDR3 is built from 18 residues. V lost 4 bases and J lost 1, with 23 bases in between. CDR3 residues: CASSPRRRGPSGNTEAFF. CDR3 nucleotide sequence: TGCGCCAGCAGCCCGAGGCGCAGGGGACCCTCAGGGAACACTGAAGCTTTCTTT.

The J gene is TRBJ2-5, the V gene TRBV10-2, with D tentatively TRBD2 (6 bases). Per the germline V gene, CDR1 is WSHSY and CDR2 is SAAADI. This CDR3 comprises 13 residues. Trimming removed 2 bases at V and 5 bases at J, with 9 bases between. The CDR3: CASSELAWETQYF. The CDR3 DNA follows: TGCGCCAGCAGTGAGCTAGCGTGGGAGACCCAGTACTTC.

The CDR3 reads CSVPQGETGELFF. CDR3 nucleotides: TGCAGCGTCCCCCAGGGGGAGACCGGGGAGCTGTTTTTT. The chain recombines TRBV29-1 with TRBJ2-2, with 7 positions matching TRBD1. The CDR3 is 13 amino acids. Germline V gene data show CDR1 as SQVTM and CDR2 as ANQGSEA. With V trimmed by 6 bases and J by 5 bases, 6 bases remained unmatched.

The chain recombines TRBV6-5 with TRBJ1-2; the match to TRBD1 covers 7 bases. V lost 7 bases and J lost 7; bases outside the gene matches: 9. Germline V gives CDR1 MNHEY, CDR2 SVGAGI. The CDR3 is made up of 13 amino acids. The DNA for the CDR3 is TGTGCCAGCACTAACCCAGGGGGGAGTGGCTACACCTTC. Residues: CASTNPGGSGYTF.

This clone was counted only a few times. The V call is TRBV9, the J call TRBJ1-2; 7 nucleotides match TRBD1. Germline V gives CDR1 SGDLS, CDR2 YYNGEE. The CDR3 contains 14 residues. Unmatched junction bases numbered 11, after V lost 4 bases and J lost 8 bases. CDR3 region: CASSRSQGRDGYTF. The CDR3, as DNA: TGTGCCAGCAGCAGATCACAGGGGCGCGACGGCTACACCTTC.

The rearrangement links TRBV7-8 to TRBJ1-5; weak D call: TRBD1 (6 bases). V was clipped by 2 bases and J by 5 bases, with 13 bases between them. Germline-derived CDR1 and CDR2 are SGHVS and FQNEAQ. The CDR3 covers 15 residues. The CDR3 here is CASSLSRTEDQPQHF. Here the CDR3 DNA reads TGTGCCAGCAGCTTATCAAGGACAGAGGATCAGCCCCAGCATTTT.

The chain has TRBV13 and TRBJ2-3, with D maybe TRBD2 (6 bases). This CDR3 region has 14 residues. Looked up from germline, CDR1 is PRHDT and CDR2 is FYEKMQ (reference sequence). The V gene lost 3 bases and the J gene lost 2 bases, with 9 bases spanning the gap. The DNA for the CDR3 is TGTGCCAGCAGCTTCCGACTAGACACAGATACGCAGTATTTT. Translated, it gives CASSFRLDTDTQYF.

The rearrangement joins TRBV19 to TRBJ2-2; perhaps TRBD2 as D (5 bases). The V and J ends lost 5 bases and 3 bases respectively, with 10 bases between them. The length of the CDR3 is 14 residues. CDR1 is LNHDA and CDR2 is SQIVND in the germline V gene (reference sequence). CDR3 loop: CASSHGVDTGELFF. CDR3 coding DNA: TGTGCCAGTAGTCACGGGGTAGACACCGGGGAGCTGTTTTTT.

This clone was seen more than once but under ten times. This rearrangement joins TRBV2 to TRBJ2-7, with D uncertain. V was pared by 2 bases and J by 3 bases, with 14 bases between. The CDR3 is 15 amino acids. The germline CDR1 and CDR2 sequences are SNHLY and FYNNEI. The DNA of the CDR3 is TGTGCCAGCAGTGAAACAGCAGGCCCATACTACGAGCAGTACTTC. It specifies CASSETAGPYYEQYF.

V usage is TRBV4-3 and J usage is TRBJ2-3; D unresolved. Germline V gene lookup returns CDR1 LGHNA and CDR2 YSLEER. This CDR3 comprises 16 residues. V was clipped by 0 bases and J by 0 bases, with 10 bases between them. CDR3 in DNA: TGCGCCAGCAGCCAAGAATTACGCGGTAGCACAGATACGCAGTATTTT. Amino acids: CASSQELRGSTDTQYF.

The V gene is TRBV10-3, the J gene TRBJ2-7; 11 nucleotides line up with TRBD2. Trimming took 10 bases from V and 4 from J; bases not matched to a gene: 15. Germline V gene data show CDR1 as ENHRY and CDR2 as SYGVKD. The CDR3 is 16 residues long. This chain's CDR3 is CATEGGGRTSGYEQYF. In nucleotides, the CDR3 is TGTGCCACCGAGGGGGGGGGAAGGACTAGCGGGTACGAGCAGTACTTC.

This clone is a singleton in its sample. The chain is built from TRBV7-2 and TRBJ2-5; D might be TRBD1 (6 bases). V lost 5 bases and J lost 3, with 13 bases in between. This CDR3 region has 14 residues. Germline CDR1 reads SGHTA; CDR2 reads FQGNSA. This chain's CDR3 is CASSPGQPKETQYF. The CDR3 DNA is TGTGCCAGCAGCCCTGGACAGCCGAAAGAGACCCAGTACTTC.

The chain recombines TRBV28 with TRBJ1-5; D is unresolved. CDR1 is MDHEN and CDR2 is SYDVKM in the germline V gene. This CDR3 contains 14 residues. Trimming took off 4 bases at V and 11 bases at J, with 18 bases between the two ends. CDR3 residues: CASSSGRLVGAQHF. CDR3 DNA: TGTGCCAGCAGTTCCGGCCGCCTGGTGGGAGCCCAGCATTTT.

The J gene is TRBJ2-7, the V gene TRBV15, with 8 bases that match TRBD2. Trimming at V came to 8 bases and at J to 7 bases, leaving 10 bases not matched to a gene. This CDR3 has 13 amino acids. The germline V gene has CDR1 LNHNV and CDR2 YYDKDF (reference sequence). CDR3 nucleotide sequence: TGTGCCACCGGACGGGGGGGTTCGGGGGAGCAGTACTTC. Its protein is CATGRGGSGEQYF.

The chain carries TRBV28 and TRBJ1-2; D gene ambiguous. Trimming removed 5 bases at V and 2 bases at J, with 12 bases between. The CDR3 sequence is 14 residues long. In germline, CDR1 is MDHEN, CDR2 SYDVKM. CDR3 protein: CASSPPAGNYGYTF. CDR3 coding DNA: TGTGCCAGCAGTCCCCCGGCGGGAAACTATGGCTACACCTTC.